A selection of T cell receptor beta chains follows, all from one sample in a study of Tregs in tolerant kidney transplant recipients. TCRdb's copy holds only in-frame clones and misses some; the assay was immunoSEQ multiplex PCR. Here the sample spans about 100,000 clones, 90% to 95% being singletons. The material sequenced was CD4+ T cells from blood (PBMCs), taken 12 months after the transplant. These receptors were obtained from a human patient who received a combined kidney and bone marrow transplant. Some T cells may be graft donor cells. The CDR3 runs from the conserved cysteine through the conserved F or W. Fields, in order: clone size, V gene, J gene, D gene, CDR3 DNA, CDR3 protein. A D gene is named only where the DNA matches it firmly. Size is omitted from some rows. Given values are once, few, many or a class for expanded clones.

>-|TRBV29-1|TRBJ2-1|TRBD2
TGCAGCGTTGCCTGGGCGGGGGGGCAGTTCTTC
CSVAWAGGQFF
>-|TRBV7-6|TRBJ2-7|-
TGTGCCAGCAGCTTAGGCCACAGGGTGGGTGAGCAGTACTTC
CASSLGHRVGEQYF
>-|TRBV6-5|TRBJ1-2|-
TGTGCCAGCAGATCCCCGGGACACTCCGGTGGCTACACCTTC
CASRSPGHSGGYTF
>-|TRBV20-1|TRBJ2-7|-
TGCAGTGCTTTCTCGGGTTACGAGCAGTACTTC
CSAFSGYEQYF
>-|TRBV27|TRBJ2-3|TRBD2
TGTGCCAGCAGTTTATATACCCCGGGGACTAGCGGCACAGATACGCAGTATTTT
CASSLYTPGTSGTDTQYF
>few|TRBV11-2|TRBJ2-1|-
TGTGCCAGCAGCTTAGATGTGGCAGGGGGGAATGAGCAGTTCTTC
CASSLDVAGGNEQFF
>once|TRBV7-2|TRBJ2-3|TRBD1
TGTGCCAGCAGCTTACGGAGTGGCAGGGGGTTAGATACGCAGTATTTT
CASSLRSGRGLDTQYF
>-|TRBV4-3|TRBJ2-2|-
TGCGCCAGCAGCCAGGCGGGACAGAGGGCCGGGGAGCTGTTTTTT
CASSQAGQRAGELFF
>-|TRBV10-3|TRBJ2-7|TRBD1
TGTGCCATCAGTGAGTCAACAGGGGGCTCCTACGAGCAGTACTTC
CAISESTGGSYEQYF
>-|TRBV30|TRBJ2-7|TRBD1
TGTGCCTGGAGTCTACAGGGGTCGGCCTACGAGCGGTACTTC
CAWSLQGSAYERYF
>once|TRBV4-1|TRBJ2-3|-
TGCGCCAGCAGCCAATTAGCTCTCCGCACAGATACGCAGTATTTT
CASSQLALRTDTQYF
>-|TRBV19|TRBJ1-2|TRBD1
TGTGCCAGTAGAGGGGTCAGGGGGAAAGTGATCTATGGCTACACCTTC
CASRGVRGKVIYGYTF
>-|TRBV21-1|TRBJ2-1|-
TGTGCCAGCAGCATTTTCAACCGACAGGGTTTGGGTTCCTACAATGAGCAGTTCTTC
CASSIFNRQGLGSYNEQFF
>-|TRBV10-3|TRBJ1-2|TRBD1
TGTGCCATCAGCGGGACAGGGTTTGCAGTAGGCTACACCTTC
CAISGTGFAVGYTF
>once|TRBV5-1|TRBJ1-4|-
TGCGCCAGCAGCGGCGGGGAGGTTGGGGAAAAACTGTTTTTT
CASSGGEVGEKLFF
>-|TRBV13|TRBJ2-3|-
TGTGCCAGCAGCCCCCACCGACTGGGGGGGGCGTGGGATACGCAGTATTTT
CASSPHRLGGAWDTQYF
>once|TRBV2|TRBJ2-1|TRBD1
TGTGCCAGCAGTTCCGGGACAGGGTTATTCTACAATGAGCAGTTCTTC
CASSSGTGLFYNEQFF
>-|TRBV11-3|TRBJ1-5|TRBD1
TGTGCCAGCGGCTCCTTGACAGGGGGGAATCAGCCCCAGCATTTT
CASGSLTGGNQPQHF
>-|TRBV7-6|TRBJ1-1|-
TGTGCCAGCAGCCCTCGTTTTTCGAACACTGAAGCTTTCTTT
CASSPRFSNTEAFF
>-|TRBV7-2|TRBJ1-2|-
TGTGCCAGCTCCCCGGTTGGGAGAGGCTACACCTTC
CASSPVGRGYTF
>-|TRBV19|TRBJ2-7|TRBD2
TGTGCCAGTAGTTTTGGAGGGGCTAGCGGGATATACGAGCAGTACTTC
CASSFGGASGIYEQYF
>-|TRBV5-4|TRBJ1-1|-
TGTGCCAGCAGAGAGGCAAGGGGTAGCACTGAAGCTTTCTTT
CASREARGSTEAFF
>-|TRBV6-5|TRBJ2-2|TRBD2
TGTGCCATCTCGAGGGCGGGACTAGCGTCCGGGGAGCTGTTTTTT
CAISRAGLASGELFF
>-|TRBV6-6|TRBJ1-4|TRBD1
TGTGCCAGCAGTTCGGGACAGGGCGCTCATAATGAAAAACTGTTTTTT
CASSSGQGAHNEKLFF
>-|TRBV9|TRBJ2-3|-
TGTGCCAGCAGCGAGGCAGGGACAGATACGCAGTATTTT
CASSEAGTDTQYF
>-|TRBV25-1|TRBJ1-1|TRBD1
TGTGCCAGCAGTGAGGTACAGGGGATGAACACTGAAGCTTTCTTT
CASSEVQGMNTEAFF
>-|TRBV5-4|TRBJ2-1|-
TGTGCCAGCAGCTTGGGGCCCTCCTACAATGAGCAGTTCTTC
CASSLGPSYNEQFF
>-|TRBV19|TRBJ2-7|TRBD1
TGTGCCAGTAGTCCCTCCGGGACAGGGCACGAGCAGTACTTC
CASSPSGTGHEQYF
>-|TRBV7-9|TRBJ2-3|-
TGTGCCAGCAGCTGGTTGGGGAGACCAGATACGCAGTATTTT
CASSWLGRPDTQYF
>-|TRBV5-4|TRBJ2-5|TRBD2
TGTGCCAGCAGCTTAGGACTAGCGGGGGTTAAAAGGAACAATGAAGAGACCCAGTACTTC
CASSLGLAGVKRNNEETQYF
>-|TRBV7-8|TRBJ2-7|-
TGTGCCAGCAGCTTAGTAGGGGGATTTACCTACGAGCAGTACTTC
CASSLVGGFTYEQYF
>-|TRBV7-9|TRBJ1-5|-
TGTGCCAGCAGCTTATATGGGGCAGACAATCAGCCCCAGCATTTT
CASSLYGADNQPQHF
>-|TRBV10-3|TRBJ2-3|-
TGTGCCATCAGTGAAATAGCCACAGATACGCAGTATTTT
CAISEIATDTQYF
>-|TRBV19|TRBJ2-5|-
TGTGCCAGTAGTATAGCGGGAGCGATGAAGACCCAGTACTTC
CASSIAGAMKTQYF
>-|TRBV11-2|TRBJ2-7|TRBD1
TGTGCCAGCAGTTTCGGGACAGGGGACTACGAGCAGTACTTC
CASSFGTGDYEQYF
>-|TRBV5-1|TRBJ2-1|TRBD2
TGCGCCAGCAGCTTCGAACTAGCGGGAGTGTTTGGCAATGAGCAGTTCTTC
CASSFELAGVFGNEQFF
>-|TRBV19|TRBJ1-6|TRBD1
TGTGCCAGTAGCGCGGACAGGGCTTTCGATTCACCCCTCCACTTT
CASSADRAFDSPLHF
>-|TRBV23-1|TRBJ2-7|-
TGCGCCAGCAGTCACCGGGACAACTCCTACGAGCAGTACTTC
CASSHRDNSYEQYF
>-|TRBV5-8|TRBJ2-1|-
TGTGCCAGCAGCTTGGGACAGCGAATTAGTGAGCAGTTCTTC
CASSLGQRISEQFF
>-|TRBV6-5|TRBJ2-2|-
TGTGCCAGCATCGTAAACCGGGGAGCTGTTTTT
CASIVNRGAVF
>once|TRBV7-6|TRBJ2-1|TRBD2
TGTGCCAGCAGCTTAGCGGGAGGGCCAAACAATGAGCAGTTCTTC
CASSLAGGPNNEQFF